This T cell receptor (beta chain) was recovered during a study of T cell repertoires in cytomegalovirus infection (dated by TCRdb to between 2018 and 2021). For the study in its entirety: The HLA type of each donor mattered for the analysis, because public TCR beta signatures pointed to carriage of CMV infection along with the matching HLA type.

This clonotype was seen a handful of times. Its cognate antigen has yet to be identified. No qualities accompany the bases; no much larger clone lies one base away. Including cysteine and phenylalanine, the CDR3 has 14 amino acids. Only the CDR3 part of the read is kept: 42 bases, read in frame from the first base. CDR1 is given as ENHRY and CDR2 as SYGVKD, both from the germline V gene. Compared with germline, V lacks 4 bases and J lacks 6 bases; bases without a gene match: 4. Instrument on record: Illumina HiSeq 1500. TCRdb ran its own pipeline on the public reads, namely fastp trimming at Q25 and MiXCR clone calling, and kept in-frame beta chains. Each record represents a unique CDR3 protein, reported with the most common genes and DNA among its rows. The sample includes about 130,000 distinct CDR3 sequences, with roughly a quarter observed a single time. 30% to 40% of the sample rests with the top ten.

Study-level results and caveats: The ex vivo response was dominated by HLA-C-restricted CMV-specific TCR beta clonotypes, which also provided the single most frequent clonotype in two of eight donors. Cumulative frequency of public TCR beta family members discriminated carriers of CMV infection plus the relevant HLA type in this cohort and an independent 352-donor cohort.

The chain couples TRBV10-3 to TRBJ1-5, with 9 central nucleotides matching TRBD1. The source of this sequence is a human donor in good health (CMV status not recorded). Some clones in this sample may be carry-over from other donors' samples. Sequencing input: PBMCs, sequenced either directly or after in vitro stimulation (not recorded which). DNA sequence: TGTGCCATCAGTGCCGACAGGGGGAGTCAGCCCCAGCATTTT. This is translated as CAISADRGSQPQHF.